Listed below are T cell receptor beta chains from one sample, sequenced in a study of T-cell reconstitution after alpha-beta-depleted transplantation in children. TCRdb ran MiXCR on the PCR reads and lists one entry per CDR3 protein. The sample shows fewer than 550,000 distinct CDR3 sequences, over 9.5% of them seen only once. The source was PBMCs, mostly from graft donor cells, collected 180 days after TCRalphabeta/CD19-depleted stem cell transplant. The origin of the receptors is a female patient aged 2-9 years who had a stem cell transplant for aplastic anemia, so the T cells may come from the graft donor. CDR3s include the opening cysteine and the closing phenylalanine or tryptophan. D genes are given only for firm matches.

cdr3_aa: CASSPGGLRPSTDTQYF
v_call: TRBV14
d_call: .
cdr3_length: 17

cdr3_aa: CASSLATITDTQYF
v_call: TRBV5-5
d_call: .
cdr3_length: 14

cdr3_aa: CASSLGGTSGRWAYNEQFF
v_call: TRBV11-2
d_call: TRBD2
cdr3_length: 19

cdr3_aa: CASSLGVRLANEQFF
v_call: TRBV7-9
d_call: TRBD2
cdr3_length: 15

cdr3_aa: CASIRALALIGQETQYF
v_call: TRBV12-3/TRBV12-4
d_call: .
cdr3_length: 17

cdr3_aa: CASSWLGASKNIQYF
v_call: TRBV11-2
d_call: .
cdr3_length: 15

cdr3_aa: CASSRGLTGNNYGYTF
v_call: TRBV5-1
d_call: .
cdr3_length: 16

cdr3_aa: CASSGRVNYGYTF
v_call: TRBV27
d_call: .
cdr3_length: 13

cdr3_aa: CASSTRQDHNSPLHF
v_call: TRBV9
d_call: .
cdr3_length: 15

cdr3_aa: CASSLSGGAYNEQFF
v_call: TRBV5-1
d_call: .
cdr3_length: 15

cdr3_aa: CSSDSTQETQYF
v_call: TRBV29-1
d_call: .
cdr3_length: 12

cdr3_aa: CASSTRTGELFF
v_call: TRBV11-3
d_call: .
cdr3_length: 12

cdr3_aa: CATKPSGTLVNIQYF
v_call: TRBV7-2
d_call: TRBD2
cdr3_length: 15

cdr3_aa: CASRERASYNEQFF
v_call: TRBV2
d_call: .
cdr3_length: 14

cdr3_aa: CASRGGSGARTYNEQFF
v_call: TRBV5-1
d_call: TRBD2
cdr3_length: 17

cdr3_aa: CSATGTSTLSSYNEQFF
v_call: TRBV20-1
d_call: .
cdr3_length: 17

cdr3_aa: CATGRAGLYNEQFF
v_call: TRBV28
d_call: .
cdr3_length: 14

cdr3_aa: CSAREWTGGSSYNEQFF
v_call: TRBV20-1
d_call: TRBD2
cdr3_length: 17

cdr3_aa: CASSYAGHSYEQYF
v_call: TRBV6-5
d_call: .
cdr3_length: 14

cdr3_aa: CASSLSADRVIQYF
v_call: TRBV5-1
d_call: .
cdr3_length: 14

cdr3_aa: CATGTGNYNEQFF
v_call: TRBV15
d_call: TRBD1
cdr3_length: 13

cdr3_aa: CASSLRLAGLYNEQFF
v_call: TRBV7-9
d_call: TRBD2
cdr3_length: 16

cdr3_aa: CSVRSGAQHYNEQFF
v_call: TRBV20-1
d_call: .
cdr3_length: 15

cdr3_aa: CASSYNFSTGLETQYF
v_call: TRBV12-1
d_call: .
cdr3_length: 16

cdr3_aa: CASSAGLAGGPGGEQFF
v_call: TRBV12-3/TRBV12-4
d_call: TRBD2
cdr3_length: 17

cdr3_aa: CAISESQGATEAFF
v_call: TRBV10-3
d_call: TRBD1
cdr3_length: 14

cdr3_aa: CASRLQALGGELFF
v_call: TRBV27
d_call: .
cdr3_length: 14

cdr3_aa: CASSYGAGQFF
v_call: TRBV6-5
d_call: .
cdr3_length: 11

cdr3_aa: CASSYRQGPNEKLFF
v_call: TRBV6-5
d_call: TRBD1
cdr3_length: 15

cdr3_aa: CASSEVGSGLNEQFF
v_call: TRBV25-1
d_call: TRBD2
cdr3_length: 15

cdr3_aa: CASSFSKGNYGYTF
v_call: TRBV12-3/TRBV12-4
d_call: .
cdr3_length: 14